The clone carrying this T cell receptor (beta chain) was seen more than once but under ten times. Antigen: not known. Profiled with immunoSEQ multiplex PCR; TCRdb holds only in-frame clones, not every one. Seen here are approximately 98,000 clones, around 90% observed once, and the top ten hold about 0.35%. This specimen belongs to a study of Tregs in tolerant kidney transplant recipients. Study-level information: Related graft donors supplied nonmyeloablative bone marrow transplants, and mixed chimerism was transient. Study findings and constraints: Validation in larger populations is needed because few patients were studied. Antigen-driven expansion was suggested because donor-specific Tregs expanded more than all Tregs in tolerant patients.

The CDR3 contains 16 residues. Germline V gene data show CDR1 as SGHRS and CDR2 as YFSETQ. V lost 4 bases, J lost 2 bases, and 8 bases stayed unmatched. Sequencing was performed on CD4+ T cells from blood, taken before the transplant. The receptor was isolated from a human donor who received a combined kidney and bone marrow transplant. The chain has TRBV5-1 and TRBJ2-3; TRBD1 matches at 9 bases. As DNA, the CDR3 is TGCGCCAGCAGCCAAAAAGACAGGGGGGACACAGATACGCAGTATTTT. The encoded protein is CASSQKDRGDTDTQYF.